The 2 T cell receptor beta chains presented below share a single source sample, sequenced in a study of response to subunit inactivated influenza vaccine. Each CDR3 protein is one row after TCRdb ran MiXCR on the RT-PCR reads. The data contain about 610,000 distinct CDR3 sequences, roughly 15% of them singletons. The material was PBMCs from blood, obtained about 12 days after vaccination. Every receptor here comes from a man aged 45-65 years who received an inactivated influenza vaccine.

The J gene is TRBJ1-2, the V gene TRBV24-1; 7 nucleotides align to TRBD1. Per the germline V gene, CDR1 is KGHDR and CDR2 is SFDVKD. The CDR3 is 14 residues long. The junction had 1 base not matched to a gene; V was cut back by 0 bases and J by 4 bases. CDR3 coding DNA: TGTGCCACCAGTGATTTGGACAGGGCCTATGGCTACACCTTC. Amino acids: CATSDLDRAYGYTF.

The rearrangement joins TRBV20-1 to TRBJ1-2; the D gene is possibly TRBD1 (6 bases). V was pared by 0 bases and J by 3 bases, with 11 bases between. Germline V CDR1 and CDR2: DFQATT, SNEGSKA (reference sequence). CDR3 size: 14 residues. CDR3 protein: CSARDLQGHYGYTF. In DNA, the CDR3 is TGCAGTGCTAGAGATCTTCAGGGGCACTATGGCTACACCTTC.